These 29 T cell receptor beta chains came from one sample sequenced in a study of cytomegalovirus exposure and HLA in healthy donors. The PCR had 60 Vbeta and 13 Jbeta primers. Here immunoSEQ multiplex PCR was the method, and the copy in TCRdb shows in-frame clones only, minus some. The data hold approximately 170,000 clones, with less than 90% observed a single time. The sequencing input was PBMCs. The receptor set was obtained from a man aged 45-65 years in good health and CMV-seropositive.

V is TRBV6-5 and J is TRBJ2-3; D perhaps matches TRBD1 (7 bases). Trimming shortened V by 4 bases and J by 6 bases, and 11 bases separated the two germline ends. The CDR3 covers 13 residues. Germline loops: CDR1 MNHEY, CDR2 SVGAGI. DNA for the CDR3: TGTGCCAGCAGTTCGCCAGGGGGGGATACGCAGTATTTT. It encodes CASSSPGGDTQYF.

The chain joins TRBV28 to TRBJ1-5, with D possibly being TRBD1 (5 bases). The germline CDR1 and CDR2 sequences are MDHEN and SYDVKM. The CDR3 consists of 14 residues. V lost 5 bases and J lost 6, with 14 bases in between. In DNA, the CDR3 is TGTGCCAGCAGTCCCTGGGGGGTGAGTCAGCCCCAGCATTTT. This gives the protein CASSPWGVSQPQHF.

V is TRBV7-9 and J is TRBJ2-2; 9 bases align to TRBD2. V lost 5 bases, J lost 6 bases, and 4 bases stayed unmatched. The CDR3 runs 14 residues. CDR1 SEHNR and CDR2 FQNEAQ come from the germline V gene (reference sequence). Here the CDR3 DNA reads TGTGCCAGCAGCCCGAGCGGGGGGCCCGGGGAGCTGTTTTTT. Amino acids: CASSPSGGPGELFF.

This chain uses TRBV2 with TRBJ2-1; 7 bases are shared with TRBD2. Germline V lookup: CDR1 SNHLY, CDR2 FYNNEI. V lost 7 bases and J lost 5; bases outside the gene matches: 8. This CDR3 spans 14 amino acids. The CDR3 DNA is TGTGCCAGCATTTGGCGGGAGAATGACAATGAGCAGTTCTTC. It translates to CASIWRENDNEQFF.

A note on this clone: One junction end disagrees with the germline gene, perhaps due to a read error. This chain joins TRBV5-1 and TRBJ2-7; the match to TRBD2 covers 7 bases. Germline V CDR1 and CDR2: SGHRS, YFSETQ. This CDR3 is 16 amino acids long. The CDR3 sequence is CASSPRQGGPSHEQYF. The CDR3 bases are TGCGCCAGCAGCCCCCGGCAGGGAGGGCCCTCCCACGAGCAGTACTTC.

The chain employs TRBV5-1 and TRBJ2-1, with 9 bases identical to TRBD2. This CDR3 region has 16 residues. Germline CDR1 is SGHRS and CDR2 is YFSETQ. Losses at the gene ends were 0 bases for V and 4 bases for J; bases not matched to a gene: 5. CDR3 loop: CASSLGGSGGYNEQFF. CDR3 nucleotides: TGCGCCAGCAGCTTGGGAGGTAGCGGGGGTTACAATGAGCAGTTCTTC. Based on the CDR3 plus reference TRBV5-1 and TRBJ2-1, the full variable domain is KAGVTQTPRYLIKTRGQQVTLSCSPISGHRSVSWYQQTPGQGLQFLFEYFSETQRNKGNFPGRFSGRQFSNSRSEMNVSTLELGDSALYLCASSLGGSGGYNEQFFGPGTRLTVL.

The CDR3 here is CASSLAPGLAKGTDTQYF. CDR3 DNA sequence: TGTGCCAGCAGCTTAGCCCCTGGACTAGCTAAGGGGACAGATACGCAGTATTTT. The J gene is TRBJ2-3, the V gene TRBV11-2, with 8 bases identical to TRBD2. The length of the CDR3 is 18 residues. With V trimmed by 1 base and J by 3 bases, 12 bases remained unmatched. Per the germline V gene, CDR1 is SGHAT and CDR2 is FQNNGV.

This chain connects TRBV7-9 to TRBJ1-5; 7 bases are shared with TRBD1. CDR3 length equals 15 residues. Germline trimming cut 5 bases from V and 2 bases from J; bases unmatched to any gene: 6. Looked up from germline, CDR1 is SEHNR and CDR2 is FQNEAQ (reference sequence). CDR3 nucleotides: TGTGCCAGCAGCAAGGGGGCAGGGGGCAATCAGCCCCAGCATTTT. It translates to CASSKGAGGNQPQHF.

The CDR3 DNA follows: TGTGCCAGCAGCGGGGGGGGACTAGCGACTTCAGAGACCCAGTACTTC. Amino acids: CASSGGGLATSETQYF. This chain connects TRBV9 to TRBJ2-5; TRBD2 matches at 10 bases. CDR3 length: 16 residues. The V gene's germline CDR1 is SGDLS and CDR2 YYNGEE. J was trimmed by 4 bases and V by 3 bases; bases with no gene match: 9.

This chain links TRBV13 with TRBJ2-7; TRBD2 aligns across 8 bases. The trim removed 5 bases at V and 4 bases at J, leaving 16 bases unmatched. The CDR3 loop spans 17 amino acids. CDR1 is PRHDT, CDR2 FYEKMQ, per germline (reference sequence). The CDR3 spells CASSPLASGGGTYEQYF. CDR3 nucleotide sequence: TGTGCCAGCAGCCCCCTGGCATCCGGGGGGGGCACATACGAGCAGTACTTC.

This chain joins TRBV7-9 and TRBJ2-1; a possible D gene is TRBD1 (6 bases). V lost 1 base and J 5 bases, leaving 12 bases between the germline ends. The CDR3 spans 15 residues. Germline values: CDR1 SEHNR, CDR2 FQNEAQ (reference sequence). This chain's CDR3 is CASSLVGAGHNEQFF. The CDR3 bases are TGTGCCAGCAGCTTAGTGGGGGCAGGACACAATGAGCAGTTCTTC.

The chain combines TRBV5-1 with TRBJ2-5, with 11 bases that match TRBD2. Trimming at V came to 3 bases and at J to 5 bases, leaving 3 bases not matched to a gene. Germline CDR1 and CDR2: SGHRS and YFSETQ. The length of the CDR3 is 14 residues. The CDR3 DNA sequence: TGCGCCAGCAGCTCGCCTAGCGGGAGGGAGACCCAGTACTTC. This gives the protein CASSSPSGRETQYF.

The chain is built from TRBV19 and TRBJ2-3, with TRBD2 as a possible D gene (5 bases). Trimming took off 2 bases at V and 2 bases at J, with 8 bases between the two ends. Germline CDR1 and CDR2: LNHDA and SQIVND (reference sequence). This CDR3 has 14 residues. The CDR3 is CASSIKGDTDTQYF. The CDR3 coding sequence is TGTGCCAGTAGTATAAAGGGAGACACAGATACGCAGTATTTT.

This rearrangement joins TRBV7-9 to TRBJ2-5, with 11 bases identical to TRBD2. Germline V lookup: CDR1 SEHNR, CDR2 FQNEAQ (reference sequence). This CDR3 comprises 17 residues. V lost 1 base to trimming and J lost 2 bases; unmatched junction nucleotides: 6. The CDR3 DNA reads TGTGCCAGCAGCTTAGATGGTAGCGGGGGGGGACAAGAGACCCAGTACTTC. Amino acid sequence: CASSLDGSGGGQETQYF. The variable domain in full, with the rest retrieved from reference TRBV7-9 and TRBJ2-5, is DTGVSQNPRHKITKRGQNVTFRCDPISEHNRLYWYRQTLGQGPEFLTYFQNEAQLEKSRLLSDRFSAERPKGSFSTLEIQRTEQGDSAMYLCASSLDGSGGGQETQYFGPGTRLLVL.

This clone was seen more than once but under ten times. The rearrangement uses TRBV10-3 and TRBJ2-3; tentative D call: TRBD2 (5 bases). V lost 8 bases to trimming and J lost 2 bases, with 11 bases between them. Germline-derived CDR1 and CDR2 are ENHRY and SYGVKD. The CDR3 has 13 amino acids. The CDR3 nucleotides read TGTGCCATCGCCCAGCGGTCCACAGATACGCAGTATTTT. Protein product: CAIAQRSTDTQYF.

This rearrangement joins TRBV7-6 to TRBJ2-1, with D tentatively TRBD2 (6 bases). V dropped 0 bases and J dropped 1 base, with 13 bases sitting between them. CDR3 size: 17 residues. Germline lookup yields CDR1 SGHVS and CDR2 FNYEAQ. In DNA form, the CDR3 reads TGTGCCAGCAGCTTAGCGCCTGGGGACTCATCCTACAATGAGCAGTTCTTC. As protein: CASSLAPGDSSYNEQFF.

This rearrangement joins TRBV19 to TRBJ1-1; 9 nucleotides match TRBD1. The V gene end was trimmed by 6 bases and the J gene end by 7 bases; junction bases not matched to a gene: 9. Germline values: CDR1 LNHDA, CDR2 SQIVND (reference sequence). CDR3 size: 14 residues. CDR3 sequence reads: CASSAGTGIGEAFF. DNA of the CDR3: TGTGCCAGTAGCGCCGGGACAGGGATCGGTGAAGCTTTCTTT.

CDR3 region: CASSLTGQSPEAFF. The CDR3 DNA follows: TGTGCCAGCAGCTTAACGGGACAATCCCCTGAAGCTTTCTTT. The chain is built from TRBV13 and TRBJ1-1; tentatively, D is TRBD1 (6 bases). CDR3 length equals 14 residues. V lost 2 bases and J 6 bases, leaving 13 bases between the germline ends. CDR1 and CDR2 (germline): PRHDT, FYEKMQ (reference sequence).

CDR3 bases: TGTGCCAGCAGTGAAGCGTGGGACAGCAGCATTCGGGGCTACACCTTC. This gives the protein CASSEAWDSSIRGYTF. The chain carries TRBV6-1 and TRBJ1-2, with TRBD1 identical over 7 bases. The germline V gene has CDR1 MNHNS and CDR2 SASEGT. V was pared by 0 bases and J by 8 bases, with 12 bases of the junction left unmatched. The CDR3 has 16 residues.

As to this clone: In the same sample, other DNA sequences code for this CDR3. V usage is TRBV5-1 and J usage is TRBJ1-1; 7 bases map to TRBD1. This CDR3 is 14 amino acids long. Germline V CDR1 and CDR2: SGHRS, YFSETQ. Germline trimming cut 4 bases from V and 0 bases from J; bases unmatched to any gene: 3. The CDR3 region has the DNA TGCGCCAGCAGCCTTGGGACAGTGAACACTGAAGCTTTCTTT. Translation: CASSLGTVNTEAFF.

The V and J genes are TRBV14 and TRBJ1-2, with TRBD1 as a possible D gene (5 bases). The length of the CDR3 is 16 residues. CDR1 and CDR2 from the germline V gene are SGHDN and FVKESK. V was cut by 0 bases and J by 8 bases, with 19 bases left in between. Written as DNA, the CDR3 is TGTGCCAGCAGCCAAGAGGGGACTGGAATGGATCGCGGCTACACCTTC. The encoded protein is CASSQEGTGMDRGYTF.

The V and J genes are TRBV28 and TRBJ1-3; TRBD1 aligns across 7 bases. Germline V gives CDR1 MDHEN, CDR2 SYDVKM. The CDR3 length is 17 residues. Trimming removed 6 bases from V and 0 bases from J; junction bases left unmatched: 11. CDR3 sequence: CASREYRGLNSGNTIYF. The CDR3 DNA reads TGTGCCAGCAGGGAATACAGGGGCCTCAACTCTGGAAACACCATATATTTT.

The CDR3 is CASSSMIANYGYTF. In DNA form, the CDR3 reads TGTGCCAGCAGTTCGATGATAGCTAACTATGGCTACACCTTC. The chain has TRBV2 and TRBJ1-2; D unclear. The V end was cut by 5 bases, the J end by 0 bases, with 10 bases between. Per germline, CDR1 SNHLY and CDR2 FYNNEI. The CDR3 contains 14 residues. Full variable domain (rest looked up from reference TRBV2 and TRBJ1-2): EPEVTQTPSHQVTQMGQEVILRCVPISNHLYFYWYRQILGQKVEFLVSFYNNEISEKSEIFDDQFSVERPDGSNFTLKIRSTKLEDSAMYFCASSSMIANYGYTFGSGTRLTVV.

The rearrangement joins TRBV21-1 to TRBJ1-3; the D segment call TRBD1 is taken from the table without a DNA check. TRBV21-1 is a pseudogene. The CDR3 spans 14 residues. CDR3: CASSKRGQGSTIYF. CDR3 DNA: TGTGCCAGCAGCAAAAGAGGCCAGGGCAGCACCATATATTTT.

J is TRBJ2-7 and V is TRBV4-3, with 8 bases lining up with TRBD2. The CDR3 sequence is 13 residues long. In germline, CDR1 is LGHNA, CDR2 YSLEER. V was clipped by 1 base and J by 6 bases; unmatched bases: 2. The CDR3 loop is CASSQVRGGEQYF. CDR3 bases: TGCGCCAGCAGCCAAGTCCGGGGGGGCGAGCAGTACTTC.

The V call is TRBV9, the J call TRBJ2-7; 9 bases line up with TRBD1. CDR3 length: 15 residues. Trimming removed 3 bases from V and 12 bases from J; junction bases left unmatched: 16. Per the germline V gene, CDR1 is SGDLS and CDR2 is YYNGEE. The CDR3 region is CASSATGQGLSYLYF. The CDR3 region has the DNA TGTGCCAGCAGCGCAACGGGACAGGGCTTGTCTTATCTGTACTTC.

The CDR3 region is CASSLAQGSEQFF. CDR3 coding DNA: TGTGCCAGCAGCTTAGCACAGGGTTCGGAGCAGTTCTTC. The J gene is TRBJ2-1, the V gene TRBV7-8; D might be TRBD1 (6 bases). The V gene's germline CDR1 is SGHVS and CDR2 FQNEAQ. Trimming removed 0 bases from V and 10 bases from J, with 10 bases in between. CDR3 length: 13 amino acids.

The chain joins TRBV6-5 to TRBJ1-2; 7 positions match TRBD1. J lost 6 bases, V lost 0 bases, and 4 bases had no gene match. This CDR3 spans 14 amino acids. The germline gives CDR1 MNHEY, CDR2 SVGAGI. The CDR3 reads CASSYSDRADGYTF. The DNA of the CDR3 is TGTGCCAGCAGTTACTCTGACAGGGCAGATGGCTACACCTTC.

This clone was seen only once. The V and J genes are TRBV13 and TRBJ2-7; 14 bases map to TRBD2. CDR3 length: 15 amino acids. Germline V lookup: CDR1 PRHDT, CDR2 FYEKMQ (reference sequence). The J segment lost 6 bases and the V segment lost 5 bases, leaving 6 bases of the junction unmatched. The CDR3 loop reads CASSMGLAGDLEQYF. DNA of the CDR3: TGTGCCAGCAGCATGGGACTAGCGGGGGATCTCGAGCAGTACTTC.